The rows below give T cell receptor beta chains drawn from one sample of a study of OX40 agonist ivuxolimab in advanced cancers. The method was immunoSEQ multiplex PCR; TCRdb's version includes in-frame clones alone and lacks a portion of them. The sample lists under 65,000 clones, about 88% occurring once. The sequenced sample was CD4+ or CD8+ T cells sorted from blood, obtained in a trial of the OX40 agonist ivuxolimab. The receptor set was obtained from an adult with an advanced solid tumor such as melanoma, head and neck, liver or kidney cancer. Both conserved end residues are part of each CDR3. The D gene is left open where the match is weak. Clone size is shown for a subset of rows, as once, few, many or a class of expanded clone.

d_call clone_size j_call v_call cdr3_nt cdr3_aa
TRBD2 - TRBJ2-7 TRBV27 TGTGCCAGCAGAAGAACTAGCGGACTATCCTACGAGCAGTACTTC CASRRTSGLSYEQYF
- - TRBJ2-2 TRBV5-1 TGCGCCAGCAGTCAGGGATCCCTGTCGGGCACCGGGGAGCTGTTTTTT CASSQGSLSGTGELFF
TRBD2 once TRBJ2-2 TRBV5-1 TGCGCCAGCAGCTTGGATCTAGCGGTGAACACCGGGGAGCTGTTTTTT CASSLDLAVNTGELFF
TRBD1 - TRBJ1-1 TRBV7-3 TGTGCCAGCAGCGCCCGGGACAGGGGAACTGAAGCTTTCTTT CASSARDRGTEAFF
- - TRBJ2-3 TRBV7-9 TGTGCCAGCAGCCCGTCGGGACTCACTATCACAGATACGCAGTATTTT CASSPSGLTITDTQYF
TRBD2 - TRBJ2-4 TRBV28 TGTGCCAGCAGCCCCGTGGGTTTGGGGACTAGCGGGAAAGCCAAAAACATTCAGTACTTC CASSPVGLGTSGKAKNIQYF
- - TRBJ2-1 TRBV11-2 TGTGCCAGCAGCTTAGAACGCGGGGGCTGGAGCTCCTACAATGAGCAGTTCTTC CASSLERGGWSSYNEQFF
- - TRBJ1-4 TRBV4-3 TGCGCCAGCAGCCAAGATCCTGCCCGAGGAACTAATGAAAAACTGTTTTTT CASSQDPARGTNEKLFF
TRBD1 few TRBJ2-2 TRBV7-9 TGTGCCAGCACCATGCAGGGGGCCGGGGAGCTGTTTTTT CASTMQGAGELFF
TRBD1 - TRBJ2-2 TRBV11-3 TGTGCCAGCAGCTCCCATAGGGGGCGCCCCGGGGAGCTGTTTTTT CASSSHRGRPGELFF
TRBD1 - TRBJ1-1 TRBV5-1 TGCGCCAGCAGCTTGGATGGACAGGACAACACTGAAGCTTTCTTT CASSLDGQDNTEAFF
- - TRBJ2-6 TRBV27 TGTGCCAGCAGATCCCACGACGGGAGCTCTGGGGCCAACGTCCTGACTTTC CASRSHDGSSGANVLTF
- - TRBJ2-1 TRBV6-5 TGTGCCAGCAGTTACTCGGACGGGAGAAGGTACGTTGAGCAGTTCTTC CASSYSDGRRYVEQFF
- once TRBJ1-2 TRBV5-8 TGTGCCAGCAGCTTGACTCTTTATATAACCTTC CASSLTLYITF
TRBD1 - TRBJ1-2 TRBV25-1 TGTGCCAGCACGGACAGGGGATATGGCTACACCTTC CASTDRGYGYTF
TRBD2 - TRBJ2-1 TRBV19 TGTGCCAGTAGTATTAATTTCGCGGGAGAACCTGAGCAGTTCTTC CASSINFAGEPEQFF
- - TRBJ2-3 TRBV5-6 TGTGCCAGCAGCTTTGACGGATCCACAGATACGCAGTATTTT CASSFDGSTDTQYF
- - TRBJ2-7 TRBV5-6 TGTGCCAGCAGCTTGGACGGCGTCGAGCAGTACTTC CASSLDGVEQYF
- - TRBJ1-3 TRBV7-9 TGTGCCAGCAGCTTACCTGGAAACACCATATATTTT CASSLPGNTIYF
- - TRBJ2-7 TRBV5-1 TGCGCCAGCAGCGGGGCTGGCGTCTACGAGCAGTACTTC CASSGAGVYEQYF
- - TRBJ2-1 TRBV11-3 TGTGCCAGCAGCTGGCGATCCTACAATGAGCAGTTCTTC CASSWRSYNEQFF
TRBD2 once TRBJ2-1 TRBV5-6 TGTGCCAGCGTCCCCCTAGCGGGAGCATCCGATGAGCAGTTCTTC CASVPLAGASDEQFF
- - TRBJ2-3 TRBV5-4 TGTGCCAGCGAGCTGGCCGGTCAAGATACGCAGTATTTT CASELAGQDTQYF
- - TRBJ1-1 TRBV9 TGTGCCAGCAGCGTAGCCAGAGGAGGGGCCAACATGAACACTGAAGCTTTCTTT CASSVARGGANMNTEAFF
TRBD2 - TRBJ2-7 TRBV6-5 TGTGCCAGCAGCCCGTGGGGGAGGGAGGACGAGCAGTACTTC CASSPWGREDEQYF
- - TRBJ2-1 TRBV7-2 TGTGCCAGCAGCTTGGGGGGCCATGAGCAGTTCTTC CASSLGGHEQFF
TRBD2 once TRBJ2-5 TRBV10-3 TGTGCCATCAGTGGGACTAGCGGGTGGGAGACCCAGTACTTC CAISGTSGWETQYF
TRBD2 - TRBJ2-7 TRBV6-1 TGTGCCAGCATTTGGGCCGGGGGGGCCTACGAGCAGTACTTC CASIWAGGAYEQYF
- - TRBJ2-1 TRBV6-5 TGTGCCAGCAGATCATGGACTCTCAATGAGCAGTTCTTC CASRSWTLNEQFF
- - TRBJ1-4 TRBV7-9 TGTGCCAGCAGCTGGGGACAAGGAGACAAACTGTTTTTT CASSWGQGDKLFF
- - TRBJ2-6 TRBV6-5 TGTGCCAGCAGGGCCGGAGTTTCTGGGGCCAACGTCCTGACTTTC CASRAGVSGANVLTF
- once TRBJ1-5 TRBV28 TGTGCCAGCAGTCTTGCGGGAGGGGGGGGTGTGATGCCCCAGCATTTT CASSLAGGGGVMPQHF
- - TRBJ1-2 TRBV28 TGTGCCAGCAGTTACACAGGGCTTTACTATGGCTACACCTTC CASSYTGLYYGYTF
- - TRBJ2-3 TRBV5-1 TGCGCCAGCAGCCCCGTGGCAGGGGAAGATACGCAGTATTTT CASSPVAGEDTQYF
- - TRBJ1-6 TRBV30 TGTGCCTGGAATCTTCCCGGGGGCTCTTATAATTCACCCCTCCACTTT CAWNLPGGSYNSPLHF
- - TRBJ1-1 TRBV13 TGTGCCAGCAGAAGCAGGGTCACTGAAGCTTTCTTT CASRSRVTEAFF